Sequencing of this TCR beta chain was carried out in a study of response to subunit inactivated influenza vaccine. This clonotype has a handful of counts. The antigen remains undetermined. The CDR3 runs to 16 residues. Per the germline V gene, CDR1 is SGDLS and CDR2 is YYNGEE. V lost 5 bases to trimming and J lost 4 bases; unmatched junction nucleotides: 9. Overall study findings and caveats: Few additional T cells are recruited per seasonal influenza vaccination, authors suggested.

TCRdb processed the RT-PCR reads anew with MiXCR; each CDR3 protein has one entry. The repertoire holds 650,000 or so distinct CDR3 sequences, with 12% to 15% as singletons. This chain uses TRBV9 with TRBJ2-1, with 10 bases matching TRBD2. This clonotype was obtained from a man aged 50-59 years who received an inactivated influenza vaccine. Sample: PBMCs from blood, taken around two weeks before vaccination. The CDR3 DNA sequence: TGTGCCAGCAGTCAACCGGGACTAGCGCCGTACAATGAGCAGTTCTTC. Encoded protein: CASSQPGLAPYNEQFF.